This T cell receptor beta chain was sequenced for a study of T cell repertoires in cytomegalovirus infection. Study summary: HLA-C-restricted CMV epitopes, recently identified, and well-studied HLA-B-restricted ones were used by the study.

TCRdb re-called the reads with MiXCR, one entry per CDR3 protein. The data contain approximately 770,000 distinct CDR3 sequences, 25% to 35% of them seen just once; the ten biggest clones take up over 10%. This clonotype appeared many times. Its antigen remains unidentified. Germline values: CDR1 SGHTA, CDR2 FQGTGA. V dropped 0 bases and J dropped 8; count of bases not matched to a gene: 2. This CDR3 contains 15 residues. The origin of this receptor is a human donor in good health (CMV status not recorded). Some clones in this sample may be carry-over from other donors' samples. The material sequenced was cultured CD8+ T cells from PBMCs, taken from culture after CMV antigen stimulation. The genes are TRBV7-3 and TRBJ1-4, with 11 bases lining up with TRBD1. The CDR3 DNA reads TGTGCCAGCAGCTTAACGGGACAGGGGGGCGAAAAACTGTTTTTT. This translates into CASSLTGQGGEKLFF.